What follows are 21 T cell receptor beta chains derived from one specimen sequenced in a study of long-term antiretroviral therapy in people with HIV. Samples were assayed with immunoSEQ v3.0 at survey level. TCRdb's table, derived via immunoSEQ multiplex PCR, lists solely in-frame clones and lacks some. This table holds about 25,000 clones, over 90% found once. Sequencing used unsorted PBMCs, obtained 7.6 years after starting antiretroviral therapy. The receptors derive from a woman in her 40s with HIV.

CDR3 region: CASSERQGSRAFF. The CDR3 DNA is TGTGCCAGTAGTGAAAGACAGGGGTCGAGGGCTTTCTTT. This chain joins TRBV19 and TRBJ1-1; 8 nucleotides agree with TRBD1. CDR3 length: 13 amino acids. Germline CDR1 reads LNHDA; CDR2 reads SQIVND (reference sequence). V was clipped by 5 bases and J by 11 bases; unmatched bases: 10.

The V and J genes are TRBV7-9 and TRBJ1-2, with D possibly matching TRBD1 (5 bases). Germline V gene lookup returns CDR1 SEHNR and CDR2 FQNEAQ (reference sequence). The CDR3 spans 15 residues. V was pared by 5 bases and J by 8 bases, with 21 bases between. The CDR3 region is CASSIQEGNGGGYTF. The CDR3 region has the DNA TGTGCCAGCAGCATCCAGGAGGGGAACGGAGGGGGCTACACCTTC.

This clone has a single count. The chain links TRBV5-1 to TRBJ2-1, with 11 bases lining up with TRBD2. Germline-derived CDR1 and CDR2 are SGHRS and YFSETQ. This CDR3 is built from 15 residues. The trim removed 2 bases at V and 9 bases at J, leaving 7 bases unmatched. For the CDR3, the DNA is TGCGCCAGCAGCTTTCTAGCGGGGGGCCGTTCTGAGCAGTTCTTC. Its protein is CASSFLAGGRSEQFF.

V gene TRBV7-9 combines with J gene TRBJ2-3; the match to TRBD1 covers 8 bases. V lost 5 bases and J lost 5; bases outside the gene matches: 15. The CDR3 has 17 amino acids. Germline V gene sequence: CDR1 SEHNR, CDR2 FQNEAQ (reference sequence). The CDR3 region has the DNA TGTGCCAGCAGCCCAGAACTTAGGACAGGGAAGGTAGATACGCAGTATTTT. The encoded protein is CASSPELRTGKVDTQYF.

The CDR3, as DNA: TGTGCCAGCAGCGTAGGGCTGACCTCTGGAAACACCATATATTTT. Protein sequence: CASSVGLTSGNTIYF. The chain combines TRBV9 with TRBJ1-3; D remains unclear. The V gene lost 0 bases and the J gene lost 0 bases, with 7 bases spanning the gap. Germline CDR1 reads SGDLS; CDR2 reads YYNGEE. The CDR3 contains 15 residues.

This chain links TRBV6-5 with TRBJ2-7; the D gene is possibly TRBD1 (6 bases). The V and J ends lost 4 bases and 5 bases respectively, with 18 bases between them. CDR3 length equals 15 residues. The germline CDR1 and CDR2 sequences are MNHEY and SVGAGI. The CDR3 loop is CASSLSEGEIDEQYF. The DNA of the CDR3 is TGTGCCAGCAGTTTGTCAGAGGGGGAGATCGACGAGCAGTACTTC.

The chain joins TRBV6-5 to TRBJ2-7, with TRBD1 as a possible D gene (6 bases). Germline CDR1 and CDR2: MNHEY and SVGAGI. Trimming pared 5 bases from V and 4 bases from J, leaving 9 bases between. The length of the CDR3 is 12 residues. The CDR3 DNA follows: TGTGCCAGCAGTAACCAGGGGTACGAGCAGTACTTC. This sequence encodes CASSNQGYEQYF.

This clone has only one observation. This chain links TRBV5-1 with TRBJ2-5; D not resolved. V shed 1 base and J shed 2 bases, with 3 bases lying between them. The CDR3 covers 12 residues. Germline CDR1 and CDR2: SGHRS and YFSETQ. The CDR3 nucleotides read TGCGCCAGCAGCTTGAGTCAAGAGACCCAGTACTTC. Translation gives CASSLSQETQYF. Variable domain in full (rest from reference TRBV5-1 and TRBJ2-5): KAGVTQTPRYLIKTRGQQVTLSCSPISGHRSVSWYQQTPGQGLQFLFEYFSETQRNKGNFPGRFSGRQFSNSRSEMNVSTLELGDSALYLCASSLSQETQYFGPGTRLLVL.

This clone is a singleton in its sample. CDR3 sequence: CASSGQSNQPQHF. CDR3 nucleotides: TGTGCCAGTAGTGGGCAGAGCAATCAGCCCCAGCATTTT. The rearrangement links TRBV19 to TRBJ1-5; D not resolved. Germline V gene data show CDR1 as LNHDA and CDR2 as SQIVND (reference sequence). The CDR3 runs 13 residues. V was shortened by 5 bases and J by 1 base, with 6 bases between the two germline ends.

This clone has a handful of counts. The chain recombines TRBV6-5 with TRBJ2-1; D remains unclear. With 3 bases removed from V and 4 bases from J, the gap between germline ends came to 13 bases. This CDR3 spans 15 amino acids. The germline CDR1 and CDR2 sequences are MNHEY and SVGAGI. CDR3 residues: CASSYSNKPYNEQFF. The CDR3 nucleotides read TGTGCCAGCAGTTATTCGAATAAACCGTACAATGAGCAGTTCTTC.

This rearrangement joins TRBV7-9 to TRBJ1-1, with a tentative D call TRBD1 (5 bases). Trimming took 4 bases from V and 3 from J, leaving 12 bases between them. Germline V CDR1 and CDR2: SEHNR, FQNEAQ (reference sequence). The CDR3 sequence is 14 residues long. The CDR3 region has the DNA TGTGCCAGCAGCTCGGTTACGGGGGACACTGAAGCTTTCTTT. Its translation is CASSSVTGDTEAFF.

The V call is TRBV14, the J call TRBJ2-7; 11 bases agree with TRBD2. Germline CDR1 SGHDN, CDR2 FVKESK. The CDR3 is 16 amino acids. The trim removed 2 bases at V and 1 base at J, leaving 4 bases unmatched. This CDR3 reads CASSQLLAGGSYEQYF. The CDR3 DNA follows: TGTGCCAGCAGCCAACTCCTAGCGGGGGGATCCTACGAGCAGTACTTC.

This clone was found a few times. CDR3 sequence reads: CASSLSGFRGGYTF. Here the CDR3 DNA reads TGTGCCAGCAGTTTATCAGGATTCCGCGGGGGCTACACCTTC. The chain employs TRBV27 and TRBJ1-2; D remains ambiguous. The V gene's germline CDR1 is MNHEY and CDR2 SMNVEV (reference sequence). This CDR3 has 14 residues. V shed 0 bases and J shed 8 bases, with 13 bases lying between them.

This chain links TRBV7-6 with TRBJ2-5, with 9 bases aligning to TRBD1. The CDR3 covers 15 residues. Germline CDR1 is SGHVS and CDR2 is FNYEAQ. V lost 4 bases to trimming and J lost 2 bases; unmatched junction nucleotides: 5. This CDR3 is CASSSDRGMQETQYF. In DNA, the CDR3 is TGTGCCAGCAGCTCGGACAGGGGAATGCAAGAGACCCAGTACTTC.

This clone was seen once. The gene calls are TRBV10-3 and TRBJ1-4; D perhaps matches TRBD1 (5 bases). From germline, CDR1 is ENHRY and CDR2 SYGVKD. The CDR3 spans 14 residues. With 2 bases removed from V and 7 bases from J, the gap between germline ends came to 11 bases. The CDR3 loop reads CAISEGQGGEKLFF. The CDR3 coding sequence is TGTGCCATCAGTGAGGGCCAGGGTGGTGAAAAACTGTTTTTT.

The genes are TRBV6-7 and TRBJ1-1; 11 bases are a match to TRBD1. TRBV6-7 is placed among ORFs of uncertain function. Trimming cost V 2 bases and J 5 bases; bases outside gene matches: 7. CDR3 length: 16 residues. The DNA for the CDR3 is TGTGCCAGCAGTTACCCGGGACAGGGGGTTCGAACTGAAGCTTTCTTT. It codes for CASSYPGQGVRTEAFF.

The CDR3 DNA reads as TGCGCCAGCAGCCGAGGGATTTCCTACGAGCAGTACTTC. It specifies CASSRGISYEQYF. The genes are TRBV4-3 and TRBJ2-7; a possible D gene is TRBD2 (5 bases). CDR1 is LGHNA and CDR2 is YSLEER in the germline V gene. This CDR3 region has 13 residues. V was clipped by 4 bases and J by 1 base, with 8 bases between them.

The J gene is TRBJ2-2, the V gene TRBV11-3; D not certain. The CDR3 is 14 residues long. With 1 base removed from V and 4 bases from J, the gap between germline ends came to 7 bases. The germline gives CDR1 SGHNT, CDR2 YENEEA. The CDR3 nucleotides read TGTGCCAGCAGCTTAGGGCCAGTCACCGGGGAGCTGTTTTTT. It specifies CASSLGPVTGELFF. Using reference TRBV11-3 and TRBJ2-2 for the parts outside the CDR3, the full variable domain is EAGVVQSPRYKIIEKKQPVAFWCNPISGHNTLYWYLQNLGQGPELLIRYENEEAVDDSQLPKDRFSAERLKGVDSTLKIQPAELGDSAVYLCASSLGPVTGELFFGEGSRLTVL.

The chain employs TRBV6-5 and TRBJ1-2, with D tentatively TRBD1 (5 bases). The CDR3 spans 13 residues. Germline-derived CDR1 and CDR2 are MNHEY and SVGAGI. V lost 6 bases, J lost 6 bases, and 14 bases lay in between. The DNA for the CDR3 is TGTGCCAGCAGACAGACAGTCCGGGATGGCTACACCTTC. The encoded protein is CASRQTVRDGYTF.

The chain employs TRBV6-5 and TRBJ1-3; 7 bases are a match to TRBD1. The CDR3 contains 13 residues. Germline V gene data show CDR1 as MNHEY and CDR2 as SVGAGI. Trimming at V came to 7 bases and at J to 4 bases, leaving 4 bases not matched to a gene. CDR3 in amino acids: CASNRGRGNTIYF. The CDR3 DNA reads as TGTGCCAGCAACAGGGGTCGGGGAAACACCATATATTTT.

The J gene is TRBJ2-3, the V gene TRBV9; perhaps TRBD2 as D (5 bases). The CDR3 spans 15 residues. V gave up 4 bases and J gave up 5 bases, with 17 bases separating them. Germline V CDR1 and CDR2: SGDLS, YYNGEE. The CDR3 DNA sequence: TGTGCCAGCAGCCTCAGCGGCCAACTCGTAGATACGCAGTATTTT. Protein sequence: CASSLSGQLVDTQYF.